This TCR beta chain emerged from a study of blood T cell repertoires in COVID-19. Trimming stripped 0 bases from V and 4 bases from J, with 7 bases between. Germline V gene sequence: CDR1 SGHRS, CDR2 YFSETQ. This CDR3 is 13 amino acids long. TCRdb's copy holds only in-frame clones and misses some; the assay was immunoSEQ multiplex PCR. The profile shows 350,000 or so clones, approximately 89% of them singletons. The receptor was isolated from a woman aged 60-75 years with COVID-19, enrolled during active disease. The V call is TRBV5-1, the J call TRBJ1-2; D uncertain. The specimen sequenced was peripheral blood. This chain's CDR3 is CASSLGAGYGYTF. The CDR3 region has the DNA TGCGCCAGCAGCTTGGGGGCAGGCTATGGCTACACCTTC.